A single sample gave rise to the 2 T cell receptor beta chains below, sequenced in a study of blood T cell repertoires in COVID-19. Clones were sequenced by immunoSEQ multiplex PCR, and TCRdb holds only the in-frame ones, with some missing. The sample lists under 350,000 clones; roughly 91% were seen once. The sample consisted of peripheral blood. These receptors all stem from a middle-aged man with acute or convalescent COVID-19.

The chain links TRBV10-1 to TRBJ2-3; 9 bases fit TRBD1. This CDR3 contains 14 residues. Germline V gives CDR1 WNHNN, CDR2 SYGVQD (reference sequence). Germline trimming cut 5 bases from V and 4 bases from J; bases unmatched to any gene: 4. The CDR3 coding sequence is TGCGCCAGCAGTCGGACAGGGGCGGCAGATACGCAGTATTTT. As protein: CASSRTGAADTQYF.

The CDR3 bases are TGTGCCTGGAGGCGGACTCCCCGTGAAGAGCAGTACTTC. This sequence encodes CAWRRTPREEQYF. The chain recombines TRBV30 with TRBJ2-7; possible D gene TRBD2, 5 bases. V lost 3 bases, J lost 7 bases, and 16 bases lay in between. The CDR3 extends over 13 amino acids. Germline-derived CDR1 and CDR2 are GTSNPN and SVGIG (reference sequence).